This T cell receptor beta chain was identified in a study of T-cell reconstitution after alpha-beta-depleted transplantation in children. V lost 3 bases and J lost 2; bases outside the gene matches: 5. The CDR3 consists of 15 residues. Study-wide points: At the one-year point after transplant, T-cell counts and TCRbeta diversity were found to come mostly from T cells that had been newly produced. Expanded graft clones numbering several hundred reportedly gave rise to alpha-beta T cells about two months after transplant.

This clonotype was seen a few times. What it recognizes is unknown. Unique molecular identifiers tagged the TCRbeta library. TCRdb fed the PCR reads into MiXCR, producing one record per CDR3 protein. The sample yields approximately 800,000 distinct CDR3 sequences, roughly 15% seen once. The receptor's source is a male patient aged 10 to 17 who had a stem cell transplant for acute lymphoblastic leukemia, so the T cells may come from the graft donor. This chain uses TRBV12-3 or TRBV12-4 with TRBJ2-7; 9 bases align to TRBD2. The starting material was PBMCs, mostly from graft donor cells, obtained 360 days after TCRalphabeta/CD19-depleted stem cell transplant. The CDR3 bases are TGTGCCAGCAGTTTGAGGCGGGGGGGACCCTACGAGCAGTACTTC. Encoded protein: CASSLRRGGPYEQYF.